This record covers a single T cell receptor (beta chain). Its specificity is not known. V was clipped by 4 bases and J by 7 bases, with 8 bases between them. Looked up from germline, CDR1 is SGHRS and CDR2 is YFSETQ. This CDR3 has 12 residues. The data were taken from a study of cytomegalovirus exposure and HLA in healthy donors. Study conclusions and caveats: A later analysis linked a missense DCLRE1C variant to TCR beta V- and J-gene trimming. Researchers had no immune exposure information except CMV serostatus available. It was reported in a later analysis that an Asian-associated ancestry cluster showed fewer N-insertions than the 666-donor mean. When presence/absence was analysed, sequencing depth was taken to be roughly uniform across donors.

PCR used 60 Vbeta primers and 13 Jbeta primers. TCRdb's table, derived via immunoSEQ multiplex PCR, lists solely in-frame clones and lacks some. The top ten hold approximately 7.4% of the sample, which has about 100,000 clones, over 70% seen once. The V gene is TRBV5-1, the J gene TRBJ1-4; D gene ambiguous. The clonotype was recovered from a man in his fifties or sixties in good health and CMV-seropositive. The sequenced sample consisted of PBMCs. The CDR3 DNA reads TGCGCCAGCAGCCCCGACTTTGAAAAACTGTTTTTT. Amino acid sequence: CASSPDFEKLFF.